This T cell receptor beta chain is from a study of shared clonotypes between healthy human individuals. In the study overall: CD4 naive and memory got three plates each, CD8 naive two, CD8 memory one.

Running of the assay took place at deep level. Libraries were prepared by immunoSEQ multiplex PCR; TCRdb keeps only in-frame clonotypes and omits some of them. The sample carries about 680,000 clones, 55% to 75% recorded once. Regarding this clone: Its cognate antigen is unknown.

Points from the study as a whole: Sampling covered blood only; tissue repertoires likely differ.

Researchers partitioned CD4+ cells into CD45RA+ naive and CD45RA-negative memory subsets. Between the trimmed V and J ends, which lost 6 bases and 2 bases, there was a span of 10 bases. Per the germline V gene, CDR1 is SNHLY and CDR2 is FYNNEI. The CDR3 contains 13 residues. The receptor's source is a woman aged 25 to 39 in good health. The sample was memory CD4+ T cells sorted from blood. Subset given: CD45RA-negative fraction. This chain connects TRBV2 to TRBJ2-5; D is perhaps TRBD1 (5 bases). CDR3 amino acids: CASRQDRQETQYF. DNA for the CDR3: TGTGCCAGCAGACAAGACAGACAAGAGACCCAGTACTTC.